The 32 T cell receptor beta chains presented below share a single source sample, sequenced in a study of T cells after yellow fever vaccination. From the 5' RACE reads, TCRdb called clonotypes with MiXCR, one entry per CDR3 protein. The sample holds 200,000 to 300,000 distinct CDR3 sequences, about an eighth seen once. The sample consisted of CD4+ T cells sorted from PBMCs, taken 45 days after the yellow fever booster vaccination. The receptors were sampled from a man aged 25 to 40 who received the YFV17D yellow fever vaccine.

The rearrangement joins TRBV24-1 to TRBJ2-5, with 11 bases identical to TRBD2. The length of the CDR3 is 18 residues. After removal of 4 bases from V and 4 bases from J, the junction contained 13 bases not matched to a gene. The germline gives CDR1 KGHDR, CDR2 SFDVKD. This CDR3 reads CATSDLPRTSGRPETQYF. The CDR3 nucleotides read TGTGCCACCAGTGACCTACCCCGTACTAGCGGGAGACCAGAGACCCAGTACTTC.

This clonotype was seen a few times. The J gene is TRBJ2-1, the V gene TRBV2; 10 bases line up with TRBD2. V lost 6 bases and J lost 1; bases outside the gene matches: 18. The CDR3 totals 20 residues. The germline CDR1 and CDR2 sequences are SNHLY and FYNNEI. CDR3 protein: CASSKERATWGLASYNEQFF. As DNA, the CDR3 is TGTGCCAGCAGCAAGGAGAGGGCTACATGGGGACTAGCGTCCTACAATGAGCAGTTCTTC.

This clonotype came up a few times. This chain links TRBV6-1 with TRBJ1-2, with TRBD1 identical over 10 bases. This CDR3 spans 16 amino acids. V dropped 5 bases and J dropped 4; count of bases not matched to a gene: 10. Germline CDR1 is MNHNS and CDR2 is SASEGT. CDR3 protein: CASSRRPGQGTYGYTF. DNA for the CDR3: TGTGCCAGCAGTCGACGCCCGGGACAGGGGACCTATGGCTACACCTTC.

The rearrangement uses TRBV7-3 and TRBJ2-2; the D is unclear. V shed 0 bases and J shed 4 bases, with 9 bases lying between them. Germline CDR1 SGHTA, CDR2 FQGTGA. CDR3 size: 15 residues. CDR3 DNA: TGTGCCAGCAGCTTAACCCCTCGGAGCACCGGGGAGCTGTTTTTT. This translates into CASSLTPRSTGELFF.

This clonotype was counted only a few times. This chain joins TRBV18 and TRBJ2-3, with a tentative D call TRBD1 (6 bases). The CDR3 sequence is 15 residues long. CDR1 is KGHSH and CDR2 is LQKENI in the germline V gene. Trimming stripped 2 bases from V and 2 bases from J, with 11 bases between. The CDR3 region has the DNA TGTGCCAGCTCACCAACTGGACAGATCACAGATACGCAGTATTTT. Its translation: CASSPTGQITDTQYF.

This clonotype was observed many times. The chain joins TRBV27 to TRBJ2-3, with 8 bases aligning to TRBD1. The CDR3 totals 14 residues. Per germline, CDR1 MNHEY and CDR2 SMNVEV (reference sequence). The J segment lost 0 bases and the V segment lost 6 bases, leaving 2 bases of the junction unmatched. The CDR3 nucleotides read TGTGCCAGCAGGCGGACAGGGAGCACAGATACGCAGTATTTT. Translation: CASRRTGSTDTQYF.

The rearrangement links TRBV6-4 to TRBJ2-3; possibly TRBD2 for D (5 bases). Germline CDR1 and CDR2: MRHNA and SNTAGT. The CDR3 spans 15 residues. V lost 5 bases and J lost 0, with 12 bases in between. The CDR3 nucleotides read TGTGCCAGCAGTAGAACTAGTTGGAGCACAGATACGCAGTATTTT. Protein product: CASSRTSWSTDTQYF.

V is TRBV19 and J is TRBJ1-1; possibly TRBD1 for D (6 bases). Trimming removed 3 bases from V and 4 bases from J, with 15 bases in between. Per germline, CDR1 LNHDA and CDR2 SQIVND (reference sequence). The CDR3 sequence is 15 residues long. CDR3 region: CASSIQSQGSTEAFF. The CDR3, as DNA: TGTGCCAGTAGTATTCAATCTCAGGGGAGCACTGAAGCTTTCTTT.

This clonotype has at least ten counts. This rearrangement joins TRBV29-1 to TRBJ2-1; TRBD2 is a possible D gene (6 bases). This CDR3 comprises 12 residues. Germline values: CDR1 SQVTM, CDR2 ANQGSEA. Trimming took 4 bases from V and 8 from J, leaving 12 bases between them. CDR3 DNA: TGCAGCGTTGGTCGGGAGCCCCATGAGCAGTTCTTC. Translation gives CSVGREPHEQFF.

This clonotype was seen many times. The genes are TRBV20-1 and TRBJ2-2; weak D call: TRBD2 (5 bases). Germline CDR1 is DFQATT and CDR2 is SNEGSKA (reference sequence). The CDR3 contains 15 residues. V was trimmed by 4 bases and J by 4 bases, leaving 16 bases between them. The CDR3 DNA reads TGCAGTGCTACCCGCGCGACTGGAGGCACCGGGGAGCTGTTTTTT. Translated, it gives CSATRATGGTGELFF.

The chain has TRBV20-1 and TRBJ1-1; maybe TRBD1 (5 bases). V was cut by 3 bases and J by 4 bases, with 12 bases left in between. Germline V CDR1 and CDR2: DFQATT, SNEGSKA (reference sequence). The CDR3 spans 13 residues. The chain's CDR3 is CSASSTRATEAFF. In DNA, the CDR3 is TGCAGTGCTAGTTCGACCAGGGCCACTGAAGCTTTCTTT.

As to this clonotype: A much larger clone is a single base away; this may be a read error. This rearrangement joins TRBV6-2 or TRBV6-3 to TRBJ2-7, with D perhaps being TRBD1 or TRBD2 (5 bases each). The CDR3 covers 14 residues. Trimming left V 7 bases short and J 0 bases short, with 13 bases between. Germline assignment: CDR1 MNHEY and CDR2 SVGEGT. The CDR3 nucleotides read TGTGCCAGCATCCCGGGACGGGTCTCCTACGAGCAGTACTTC. This translates into CASIPGRVSYEQYF.

The V gene is TRBV7-2, the J gene TRBJ2-1, with D perhaps being TRBD1 or TRBD2 (5 bases each). V was clipped by 10 bases and J by 10 bases, with 17 bases between them. CDR1 and CDR2 (germline): SGHTA, FQGNSA. The CDR3 is 12 residues long. This chain's CDR3 is CAIGWGRVEQFF. The CDR3 nucleotides are TGTGCCATCGGATGGGGGAGAGTGGAGCAGTTCTTC.

This clonotype was seen many times. The rearrangement links TRBV7-9 to TRBJ2-5; 7 nucleotides align to TRBD2. Per the germline V gene, CDR1 is SEHNR and CDR2 is FQNEAQ (reference sequence). There are 15 residues in the CDR3. V was pared by 5 bases and J by 6 bases, with 12 bases of the junction left unmatched. DNA for the CDR3: TGTGCCAGCAGCATCCTGGCGGGAGAGGGAAAGACCCAGTACTTC. It codes for CASSILAGEGKTQYF.

The genes are TRBV7-2 and TRBJ2-3; D remains ambiguous. V was trimmed by 4 bases and J by 6 bases, leaving 11 bases between them. Germline loops: CDR1 SGHTA, CDR2 FQGNSA. This CDR3 has 13 amino acids. The CDR3 loop is CASSSRLPDTQYF. The CDR3 nucleotides are TGTGCCAGCAGCTCCAGGCTCCCCGATACGCAGTATTTT. The full variable domain, rest sourced from reference TRBV7-2 and TRBJ2-3, is GAGVSQSPSNKVTEKGKDVELRCDPISGHTALYWYRQSLGQGLEFLIYFQGNSAPDKSGLPSDRFSAERTGGSVSTLTIQRTQQEDSAVYLCASSSRLPDTQYFGPGTRLTVL.

This clonotype was counted between two and nine times. The gene calls are TRBV7-2 and TRBJ2-7; TRBD1 matches 7 bases. The CDR3 has 16 residues. Per the germline V gene, CDR1 is SGHTA and CDR2 is FQGNSA. Losses at the gene ends were 5 bases for V and 2 bases for J; bases not matched to a gene: 12. CDR3 loop: CASSLQGSRSPYEQYF. The CDR3, as DNA: TGTGCCAGCAGCCTACAGGGGAGCAGGAGCCCCTACGAGCAGTACTTC.

This clonotype was seen at least ten times. The chain combines TRBV20-1 with TRBJ1-2; maybe TRBD1 (6 bases). The germline V gene has CDR1 DFQATT and CDR2 SNEGSKA (reference sequence). Deletions cut 6 bases from V and 8 bases from J, with 13 bases between. CDR3 length: 11 amino acids. CDR3 amino acids: CSARRQEGYTF. The DNA of the CDR3 is TGCAGTGCCCGGCGACAGGAGGGCTACACCTTC.

This clonotype was observed a handful of times. V is TRBV20-1 and J is TRBJ2-7; D possibly uses TRBD1 or TRBD2 (5 bases each). The CDR3 sequence is 14 residues long. V was trimmed by 0 bases and J by 1 base, leaving 10 bases between them. Germline V gives CDR1 DFQATT, CDR2 SNEGSKA (reference sequence). Here the CDR3 reads CSARDTGASYEQYF. The CDR3 bases are TGCAGTGCTAGAGATACCGGGGCTTCCTACGAGCAGTACTTC.

With regard to this clonotype: The junction differs from germline at one of its ends, possibly a read error. This rearrangement joins TRBV10-3 to TRBJ2-1; 7 nucleotides match TRBD2. Germline V gene data show CDR1 as ENHRY and CDR2 as SYGVKD. CDR3 length: 12 amino acids. CDR3 sequence reads: CTISGVGHEQFF. The CDR3 DNA follows: TGTACCATCAGCGGGGTCGGACATGAGCAGTTCTTC.

This clonotype showed up just a few times. V gene TRBV20-1 combines with J gene TRBJ2-4; possibly TRBD2 for D (5 bases). The ends were cut back, 6 bases at V and 7 bases at J, with 13 bases in the middle. The CDR3 is 12 amino acids. CDR1 and CDR2 (germline): DFQATT, SNEGSKA (reference sequence). CDR3: CSAPRGSNIQYF. The CDR3 DNA reads TGCAGTGCCCCCCGGGGATCGAACATTCAGTACTTC.

There are a few counts of this clonotype. This chain links TRBV4-3 with TRBJ2-5; either TRBD1 or TRBD2 may fit D (5 bases each). The ends were cut back, 0 bases at V and 3 bases at J, with 17 bases in the middle. The CDR3 has 17 residues. Germline lookup yields CDR1 LGHNA and CDR2 YSLEER. CDR3 in amino acids: CASSQDGGHWVKETQYF. The DNA for the CDR3 is TGCGCCAGCAGCCAAGATGGGGGTCATTGGGTTAAAGAGACCCAGTACTTC.

The CDR3: CASSRGQTYYGYTF. In DNA form, the CDR3 reads TGTGCCAGCAGCCGAGGACAGACATATTATGGCTACACCTTC. The J gene is TRBJ1-2, the V gene TRBV7-2; maybe TRBD1 (6 bases). V shed 5 bases and J shed 5 bases, with 15 bases lying between them. The CDR3 runs to 14 residues. CDR1 is SGHTA, CDR2 FQGNSA, per germline.

On this clonotype: One base away lies a much larger clone, so this may be a sequencing read error. The chain links TRBV28 to TRBJ2-7; no definite D call. Per the germline V gene, CDR1 is MDHEN and CDR2 is SYDVKM. The CDR3 is 11 residues long. Trimming cost V 5 bases and J 4 bases, with 6 bases left between them. The chain's CDR3 is CASSVEYEQYF. DNA of the CDR3: TGTGCCAGCAGTGTAGAGTACGAGCAGTACTTC.

The table lists this clonotype with a few counts. The chain has TRBV20-1 and TRBJ2-7; tentatively, D is TRBD1 or TRBD2 (5 bases each). The CDR3 consists of 13 residues. V was trimmed by 3 bases and J by 2 bases, leaving 11 bases between them. Germline V lookup: CDR1 DFQATT, CDR2 SNEGSKA (reference sequence). In DNA form, the CDR3 reads TGCAGTGCTAGCGATGGGGACCCCTACGAGCAGTACTTC. Encoded protein: CSASDGDPYEQYF.

J is TRBJ2-1 and V is TRBV6-5; the D gene is possibly TRBD1 (6 bases). This CDR3 is built from 18 residues. V gave up 0 bases and J gave up 4 bases, with 19 bases separating them. Germline V gene sequence: CDR1 MNHEY, CDR2 SVGAGI. CDR3 sequence: CASSYSVPGTGKYNEQFF. The CDR3 bases are TGTGCCAGCAGTTACTCCGTACCAGGTACAGGGAAATACAATGAGCAGTTCTTC.

CDR3 nucleotide sequence: TGTGCCAGCGCCCTAGCGGGTAGTGAGCAGTTCTTC. It codes for CASALAGSEQFF. This sequence joins TRBV28 and TRBJ2-1, with 8 positions matching TRBD2. CDR1 MDHEN and CDR2 SYDVKM come from the germline V gene. This CDR3 is built from 12 residues. J lost 9 bases, V lost 8 bases, and 6 bases had no gene match.

This clonotype showed up just once. The chain recombines TRBV21-1 with TRBJ2-4; the listed D gene, TRBD1, was not tested against the DNA. TRBV21-1 is tagged as a pseudogene. The CDR3 has 14 amino acids. The CDR3 coding sequence is TGTGCCAGCAGCAAATGCCGGGACAGGGGGATTCAGTACTTC. It specifies CASSKCRDRGIQYF.

V is TRBV2 and J is TRBJ2-7; no reliable D call. The V gene's germline CDR1 is SNHLY and CDR2 FYNNEI. Deletions cut 6 bases from V and 2 bases from J, with 11 bases between. CDR3 size: 13 residues. This chain's CDR3 is CASRRQITYEQYF. CDR3 DNA sequence: TGTGCCAGCAGGAGACAAATTACCTACGAGCAGTACTTC.

This chain links TRBV30 with TRBJ2-2, with a possible D match to TRBD1 (7 bases). This CDR3 has 13 amino acids. V lost 3 bases and J lost 6, with 11 bases in between. Germline V gives CDR1 GTSNPN, CDR2 SVGIG (reference sequence). In DNA form, the CDR3 reads TGTGCCTGGAGATTCAGGGGGGCCGGGGAGCTGTTTTTT. This encodes CAWRFRGAGELFF. The full variable domain, rest sourced from reference TRBV30 and TRBJ2-2, is SQTIHQWPATLVQPVGSPLSLECTVEGTSNPNLYWYRQAAGRGLQLLFYSVGIGQISSEVPQNLSASRPQDRQFILSSKKLLLSDSGFYLCAWRFRGAGELFFGEGSRLTVL.

This clonotype came up many times. The chain has TRBV11-2 and TRBJ2-2; D remains ambiguous. Per germline, CDR1 SGHAT and CDR2 FQNNGV. Trimming removed 5 bases from V and 2 bases from J, with 6 bases in between. The CDR3 loop spans 13 amino acids. The CDR3: CASSPGNTGELFF. CDR3 nucleotide sequence: TGTGCCAGCAGCCCCGGTAACACCGGGGAGCTGTTTTTT.

This clonotype showed up just a few times. This rearrangement joins TRBV11-2 to TRBJ2-3; 10 bases are a match to TRBD2. Trimming cost V 5 bases and J 4 bases; bases outside gene matches: 15. Germline-derived CDR1 and CDR2 are SGHAT and FQNNGV. This CDR3 spans 18 amino acids. The CDR3, as DNA: TGTGCCAGCAGCATTACCATCTTAAGCGGGAGGGCCCCAGATACGCAGTATTTT. It is translated as CASSITILSGRAPDTQYF.

This clonotype turned up a few times. The chain recombines TRBV18 with TRBJ2-5; no firm D call. CDR3 size: 13 residues. Germline V lookup: CDR1 KGHSH, CDR2 LQKENI. Trimming removed 1 base from V and 6 bases from J, with 9 bases in between. DNA of the CDR3: TGTGCCAGCTCACCACAAGACGCGAAGACCCAGTACTTC. Protein product: CASSPQDAKTQYF.